Listed below are T cell receptor beta chains from one sample, sequenced in a study of CD8 T cells in ankylosing spondylitis. TCRdb re-derived calls from the 5' RACE reads in MiXCR, one entry per CDR3 protein. The sample includes about 180,000 distinct CDR3 sequences, around 9.6% of them seen just once. Sequenced material: blood, either unsorted or a sorted T cell fraction (not recorded which). The receptor set was obtained from a female donor with ankylosing spondylitis or in good health (not recorded which). Each CDR3 is given with its conserved first and last residue. The D gene is left open where the match is weak. The listing skips clone size in some rows; elsewhere it reads once, few, many or a size class.

j_gene,d_gene,v_gene,abundance,CDR3aa,CDR3nt
TRBJ2-7,.,TRBV10-3,many,CAISRGYEQYF,TGTGCCATCAGCAGGGGTTACGAGCAGTACTTC
TRBJ2-3,TRBD1,TRBV9,few,CASSVESGQGADTQYF,TGTGCCAGCAGCGTAGAGTCGGGACAGGGGGCAGATACGCAGTATTTT
TRBJ2-7,.,TRBV6-1,few,CASSRGQFPSYEQYF,TGTGCCAGCAGCCGTGGACAGTTCCCCTCCTACGAGCAGTACTTC
TRBJ2-3,.,TRBV7-2,many,CASSQGWGDTQYF,TGTGCCAGCAGCCAGGGATGGGGAGATACGCAGTATTTT
TRBJ1-2,.,TRBV29-1,.,CSVERSGEGNYGYTF,TGCAGCGTTGAAAGGAGTGGAGAAGGGAACTATGGCTACACCTTC
TRBJ2-2,TRBD1,TRBV27,few,CASRTGDAGELFF,TGTGCCAGCCGGACAGGGGACGCCGGGGAGCTGTTTTTT
TRBJ2-7,.,TRBV5-1,many,CASSLDGLSLYEQYF,TGCGCCAGCAGCTTGGATGGATTGTCATTGTACGAGCAGTACTTC
TRBJ2-1,.,TRBV7-8,many,CASSLVGINNEQFF,TGTGCCAGCAGCTTAGTCGGGATTAACAATGAGCAGTTCTTC
TRBJ2-2,.,TRBV4-2,many,CASSQEYTGELFF,TGTGCCAGCAGCCAAGAATACACCGGGGAGCTGTTTTTT
TRBJ2-1,.,TRBV20-1,.,CSARDLGGRSGYNEQFF,TGCAGTGCTAGAGATCTAGGAGGGAGAAGCGGATACAATGAGCAGTTCTTC
TRBJ1-5,.,TRBV4-1,few,CASSHYPGESQPQHF,TGCGCCAGCAGCCACTATCCGGGGGAAAGTCAGCCCCAGCATTTT
TRBJ1-1,.,TRBV6-2/TRBV6-3,few,CASSALGTDMNTEAFF,TGTGCCAGCAGTGCCCTAGGGACCGATATGAACACTGAAGCTTTCTTT
TRBJ2-7,.,TRBV12-3/TRBV12-4,many,CASSLVLYEQYF,TGTGCCAGCAGTTTAGTCCTCTACGAGCAGTACTTC
TRBJ2-1,.,TRBV15,many,CATSNLNGLDEQFF,TGTGCCACCAGCAATTTAAACGGGTTAGATGAGCAGTTCTTC
TRBJ2-5,.,TRBV7-9,few,CASSTGAAETQYF,TGTGCCAGCAGCACGGGAGCGGCAGAGACCCAGTACTTC
TRBJ2-7,.,TRBV27,.,CASSRGPTYEQYF,TGTGCCAGCTCCCGGGGCCCGACCTACGAGCAGTACTTC
TRBJ2-2,TRBD1,TRBV15,.,CATSGVTGVGELFF,TGTGCCACCAGCGGCGTGACAGGGGTCGGGGAGCTGTTTTTT
TRBJ2-7,.,TRBV2,many,CASSVGGTPYEQYF,TGTGCCAGCAGTGTAGGCGGAACACCCTACGAGCAGTACTTC
TRBJ2-7,TRBD1,TRBV7-2,.,CASSVYRGPYEQYF,TGTGCCAGCAGCGTATACAGGGGGCCCTACGAGCAGTACTTC
TRBJ1-1,.,TRBV15,few,CATSSPGSGAEAFF,TGTGCCACCAGCAGCCCAGGGTCGGGCGCTGAAGCTTTCTTT
TRBJ2-3,TRBD1,TRBV28,few,CASSLPEGTGFADTQYF,TGTGCCAGCAGTTTGCCAGAAGGGACAGGGTTCGCAGATACGCAGTATTTT
TRBJ2-3,.,TRBV7-8,many,CASSEGQAHTDTQYF,TGTGCCAGCAGCGAGGGACAAGCTCACACAGATACGCAGTATTTT
TRBJ1-3,.,TRBV30,.,CAWSVRGDTIYF,TGTGCCTGGAGTGTCAGAGGAGACACCATATATTTT
TRBJ1-4,TRBD1,TRBV7-6,few,CASSHGGQGVGEKLFF,TGTGCCAGCAGCCACGGCGGACAGGGGGTCGGTGAAAAACTGTTTTTT
TRBJ2-2,.,TRBV5-6,.,CASSLPAGELFF,TGTGCCAGCAGCTTGCCGGCCGGGGAGCTGTTTTTT
TRBJ1-1,.,TRBV5-5,.,CASSQLDPEAFF,TGTGCCAGCAGCCAACTCGACCCCGAAGCTTTCTTT
TRBJ2-1,TRBD1,TRBV7-9,.,CASSWAGTGDLDEQFF,TGTGCCAGCAGCTGGGCCGGGACAGGGGACTTGGATGAGCAGTTCTTC
TRBJ2-7,.,TRBV14,few,CASSQDPGTFYEQYF,TGTGCCAGCAGCCAAGACCCAGGGACATTCTACGAGCAGTACTTC
TRBJ2-2,.,TRBV29-1,many,CSVDPRGTGELFF,TGCAGCGTTGACCCTAGAGGGACCGGGGAGCTGTTTTTT
TRBJ2-1,TRBD2,TRBV27,many,CASSLSGLAAYNEQFF,TGTGCCAGCAGTTTATCCGGCCTAGCGGCCTACAATGAGCAGTTCTTC
TRBJ2-5,.,TRBV4-3,.,CASSQGWDPRGTQYF,TGCGCCAGCAGCCAAGGATGGGACCCCCGAGGGACCCAGTACTTC
TRBJ1-5,.,TRBV4-2,few,CASSQGNKEPQHF,TGTGCCAGCAGCCAAGGGAACAAGGAGCCCCAGCATTTT
TRBJ2-1,.,TRBV7-2,few,CASSHTTNNEQFF,TGTGCCAGCAGCCACACTACCAACAATGAGCAGTTCTTC
TRBJ2-1,TRBD2,TRBV9,.,CASSAGTGLAGVGYNKQFF,TGTGCCAGCAGCGCCGGGACGGGCCTAGCGGGAGTGGGATACAATAAGCAGTTCTTC
TRBJ2-3,TRBD2,TRBV19,.,CASSGTTDTQYF,TGTGCCTCAAGCGGGACCACAGATACGCAGTATTTT
TRBJ1-2,.,TRBV7-9,many,CAGGEQVGYTF,TGTGCCGGAGGGGAGCAAGTAGGCTACACCTTC
TRBJ2-5,.,TRBV20-1,many,CSARRTGLQETQYF,TGCAGTGCTAGGAGGACAGGACTACAAGAGACCCAGTACTTC
TRBJ1-1,.,TRBV12-3/TRBV12-4,many,CASSLTRDPIEAFF,TGTGCCAGCAGTCTTACACGAGACCCAATTGAAGCTTTCTTT
TRBJ1-5,.,TRBV9,few,CASSVGAGRNQPQHF,TGTGCCAGCAGCGTAGGGGCAGGGCGCAATCAGCCCCAGCATTTT
TRBJ2-3,TRBD2,TRBV27,.,CASSLADSTDTQYF,TGTGCCAGCAGTCTAGCGGACAGCACAGATACGCAGTATTTT
TRBJ2-1,.,TRBV20-1,few,CSAISAKRSYNEQFF,TGCAGTGCCATTAGCGCAAAACGGTCCTACAATGAGCAGTTCTTC
TRBJ2-3,TRBD2,TRBV7-6,.,CASSDLAGGPGDTQYF,TGTGCCAGCAGCGACCTAGCGGGAGGCCCCGGCGATACGCAGTATTTT
TRBJ2-5,.,TRBV7-9,few,CASSHRDLARETQYF,TGTGCCAGCAGCCACCGGGACCTAGCCCGAGAGACCCAGTACTTC
TRBJ2-3,.,TRBV7-8,.,CASSPGQEDTQYF,TGTGCCAGCAGCCCCGGCCAAGAAGATACGCAGTATTTT
TRBJ2-7,TRBD2,TRBV4-3,few,CASSQDSPAGALSSYEQYF,TGCGCCAGCAGCCAAGATAGTCCAGCGGGAGCCCTCAGCTCCTACGAGCAGTACTTC